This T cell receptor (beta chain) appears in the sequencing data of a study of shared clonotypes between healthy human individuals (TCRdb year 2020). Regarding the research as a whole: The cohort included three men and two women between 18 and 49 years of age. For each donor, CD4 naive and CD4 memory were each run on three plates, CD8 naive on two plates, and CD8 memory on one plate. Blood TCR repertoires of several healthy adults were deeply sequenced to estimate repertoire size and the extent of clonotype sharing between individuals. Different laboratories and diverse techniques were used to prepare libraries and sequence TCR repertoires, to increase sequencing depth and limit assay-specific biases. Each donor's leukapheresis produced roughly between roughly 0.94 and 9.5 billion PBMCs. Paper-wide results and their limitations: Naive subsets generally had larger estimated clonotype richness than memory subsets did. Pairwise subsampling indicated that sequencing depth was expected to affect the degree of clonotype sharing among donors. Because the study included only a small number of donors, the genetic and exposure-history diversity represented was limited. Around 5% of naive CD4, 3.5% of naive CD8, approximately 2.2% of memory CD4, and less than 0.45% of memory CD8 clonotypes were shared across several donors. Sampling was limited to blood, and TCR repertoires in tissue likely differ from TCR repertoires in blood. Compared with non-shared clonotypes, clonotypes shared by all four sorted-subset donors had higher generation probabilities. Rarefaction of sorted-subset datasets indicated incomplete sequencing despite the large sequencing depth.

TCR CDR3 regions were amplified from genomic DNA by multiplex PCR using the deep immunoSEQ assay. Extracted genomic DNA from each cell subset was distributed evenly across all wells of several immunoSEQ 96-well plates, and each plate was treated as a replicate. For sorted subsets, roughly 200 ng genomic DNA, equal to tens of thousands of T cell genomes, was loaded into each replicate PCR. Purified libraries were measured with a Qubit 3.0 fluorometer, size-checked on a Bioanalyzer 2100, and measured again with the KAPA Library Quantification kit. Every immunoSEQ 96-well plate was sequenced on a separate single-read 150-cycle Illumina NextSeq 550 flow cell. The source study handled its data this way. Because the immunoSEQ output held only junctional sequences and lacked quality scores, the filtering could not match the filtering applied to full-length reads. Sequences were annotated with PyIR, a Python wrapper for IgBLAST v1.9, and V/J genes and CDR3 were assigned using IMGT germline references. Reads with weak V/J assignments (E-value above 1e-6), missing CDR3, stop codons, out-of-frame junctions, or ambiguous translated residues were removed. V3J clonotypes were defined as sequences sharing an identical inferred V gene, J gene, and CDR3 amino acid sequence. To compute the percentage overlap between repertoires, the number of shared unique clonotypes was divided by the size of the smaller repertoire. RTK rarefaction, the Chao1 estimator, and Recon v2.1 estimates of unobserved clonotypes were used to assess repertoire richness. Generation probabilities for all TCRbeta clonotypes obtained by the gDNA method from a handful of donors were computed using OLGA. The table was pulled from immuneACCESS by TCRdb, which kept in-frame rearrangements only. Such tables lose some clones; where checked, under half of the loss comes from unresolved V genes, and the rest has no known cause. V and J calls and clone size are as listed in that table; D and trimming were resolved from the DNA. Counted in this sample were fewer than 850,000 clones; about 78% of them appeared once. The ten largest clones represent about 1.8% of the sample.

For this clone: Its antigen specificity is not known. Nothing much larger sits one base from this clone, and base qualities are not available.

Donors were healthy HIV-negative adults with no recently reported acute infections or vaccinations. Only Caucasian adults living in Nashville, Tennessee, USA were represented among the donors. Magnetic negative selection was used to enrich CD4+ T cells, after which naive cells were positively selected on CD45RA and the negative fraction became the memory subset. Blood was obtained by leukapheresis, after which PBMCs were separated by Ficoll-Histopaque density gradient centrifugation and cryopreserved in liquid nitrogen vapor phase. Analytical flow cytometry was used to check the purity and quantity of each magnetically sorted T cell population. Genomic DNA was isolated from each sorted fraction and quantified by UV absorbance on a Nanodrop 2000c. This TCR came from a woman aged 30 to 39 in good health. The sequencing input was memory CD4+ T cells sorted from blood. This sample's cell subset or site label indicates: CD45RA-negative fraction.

Here the CDR3 is given as CASSQEGGYGYTF. Read as DNA, the sequence is TGCGCCAGCAGCCAAGAAGGGGGCTATGGCTACACCTTC. The chain is encoded by TRBV4-1 joined to TRBJ1-2; a tentative D call is TRBD1 (6 bases match). The CDR3 holds 13 amino acids from the cysteine to the phenylalanine. CDR3 DNA only is kept here, 39 bases in frame from base 1. From the germline V gene, CDR1 is MGHRA and CDR2 is YSYEKL. V is reduced by 0 bases and J by 4 bases, leaving a spacing of 6 bases between them.